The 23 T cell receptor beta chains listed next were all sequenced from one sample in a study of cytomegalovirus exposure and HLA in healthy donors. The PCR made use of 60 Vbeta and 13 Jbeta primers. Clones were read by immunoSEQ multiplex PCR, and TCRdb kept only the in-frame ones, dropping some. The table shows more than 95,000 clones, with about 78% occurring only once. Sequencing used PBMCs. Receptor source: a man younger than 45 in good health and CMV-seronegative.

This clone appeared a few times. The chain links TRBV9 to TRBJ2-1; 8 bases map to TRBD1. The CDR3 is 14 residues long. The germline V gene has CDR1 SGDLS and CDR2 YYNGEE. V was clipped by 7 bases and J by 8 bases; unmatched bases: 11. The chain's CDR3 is CASQKPPGGYEQFF. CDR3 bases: TGTGCCAGCCAAAAGCCACCAGGGGGCTATGAGCAGTTCTTC.

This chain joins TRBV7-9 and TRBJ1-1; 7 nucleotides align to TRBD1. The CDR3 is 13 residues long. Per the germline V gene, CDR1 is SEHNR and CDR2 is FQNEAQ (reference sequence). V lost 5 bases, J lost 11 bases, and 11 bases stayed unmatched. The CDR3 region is CASSTVSQGWAFF. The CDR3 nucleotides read TGTGCCAGCAGCACTGTTTCACAGGGGTGGGCTTTCTTT. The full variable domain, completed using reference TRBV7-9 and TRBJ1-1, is DTGVSQNPRHKITKRGQNVTFRCDPISEHNRLYWYRQTLGQGPEFLTYFQNEAQLEKSRLLSDRFSAERPKGSFSTLEIQRTEQGDSAMYLCASSTVSQGWAFFGQGTRLTVV.

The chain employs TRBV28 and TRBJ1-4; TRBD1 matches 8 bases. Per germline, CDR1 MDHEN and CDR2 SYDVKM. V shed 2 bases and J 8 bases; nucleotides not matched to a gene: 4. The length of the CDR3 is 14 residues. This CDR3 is CASSLQGASEKLFF. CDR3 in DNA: TGTGCCAGCAGTTTACAGGGGGCCTCAGAAAAACTGTTTTTT. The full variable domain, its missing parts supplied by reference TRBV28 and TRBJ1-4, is DVKVTQSSRYLVKRTGEKVFLECVQDMDHENMFWYRQDPGLGLRLIYFSYDVKMKEKGDIPEGYSVSREKKERFSLILESASTNQTSMYLCASSLQGASEKLFFGSGTQLSVL.

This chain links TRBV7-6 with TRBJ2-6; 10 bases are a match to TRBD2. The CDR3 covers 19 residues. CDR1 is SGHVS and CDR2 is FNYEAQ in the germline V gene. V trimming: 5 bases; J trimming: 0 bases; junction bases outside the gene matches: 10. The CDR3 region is CASSGPSGGKISGANVLTF. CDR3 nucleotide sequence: TGTGCCAGCAGCGGTCCTAGCGGGGGAAAGATCTCTGGGGCCAACGTCCTGACTTTC. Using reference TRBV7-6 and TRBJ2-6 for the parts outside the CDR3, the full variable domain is GAGVSQSPRYKVTKRGQDVALRCDPISGHVSLYWYRQALGQGPEFLTYFNYEAQQDKSGLPNDRFSAERPEGSISTLTIQRTEQRDSAMYRCASSGPSGGKISGANVLTFGAGSRLTVL.

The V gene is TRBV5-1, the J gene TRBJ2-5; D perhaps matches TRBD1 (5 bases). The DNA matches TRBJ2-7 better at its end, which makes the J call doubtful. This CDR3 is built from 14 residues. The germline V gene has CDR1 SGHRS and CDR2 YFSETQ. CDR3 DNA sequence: TGCGCCAGCAGCTTGATGCCAGGGATTGACGAGCAGTACTTC. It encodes CASSLMPGIDEQYF.

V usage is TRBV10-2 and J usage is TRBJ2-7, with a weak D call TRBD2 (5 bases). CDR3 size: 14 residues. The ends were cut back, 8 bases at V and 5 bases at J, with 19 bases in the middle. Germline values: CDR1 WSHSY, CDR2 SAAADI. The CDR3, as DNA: TGCGCCAGCGAACTCTTGGGCGGCGGGCACGAGCAGTACTTC. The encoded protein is CASELLGGGHEQYF.

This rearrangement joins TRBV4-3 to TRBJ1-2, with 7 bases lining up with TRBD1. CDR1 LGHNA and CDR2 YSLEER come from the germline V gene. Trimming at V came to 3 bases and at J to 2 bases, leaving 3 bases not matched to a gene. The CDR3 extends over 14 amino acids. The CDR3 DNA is TGCGCCAGCAGCCAGCCGGGACAGAACTATGGCTACACCTTC. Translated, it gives CASSQPGQNYGYTF.

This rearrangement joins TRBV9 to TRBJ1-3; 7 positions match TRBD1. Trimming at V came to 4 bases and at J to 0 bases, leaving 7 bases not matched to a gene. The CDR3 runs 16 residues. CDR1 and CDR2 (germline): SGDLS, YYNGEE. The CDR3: CASSSKDRFSGNTIYF. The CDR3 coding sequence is TGTGCCAGCAGCTCAAAGGACAGGTTCTCTGGAAACACCATATATTTT.

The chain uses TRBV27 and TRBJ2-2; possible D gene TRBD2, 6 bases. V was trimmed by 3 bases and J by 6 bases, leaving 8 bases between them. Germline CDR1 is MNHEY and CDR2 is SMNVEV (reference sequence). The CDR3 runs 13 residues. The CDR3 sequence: CASSLSGPGELFF. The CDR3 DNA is TGTGCCAGCAGTTTGAGCGGGCCCGGGGAGCTGTTTTTT.

The CDR3 DNA follows: TGCAGCGTTGAACAGGGGATCTATGGCTACACCTTC. It specifies CSVEQGIYGYTF. J is TRBJ1-2 and V is TRBV29-1, with D possibly TRBD1 on 6 matching bases. V dropped 2 bases and J dropped 4 bases, with 8 bases sitting between them. There are 12 residues in the CDR3. The V gene's germline CDR1 is SQVTM and CDR2 ANQGSEA.

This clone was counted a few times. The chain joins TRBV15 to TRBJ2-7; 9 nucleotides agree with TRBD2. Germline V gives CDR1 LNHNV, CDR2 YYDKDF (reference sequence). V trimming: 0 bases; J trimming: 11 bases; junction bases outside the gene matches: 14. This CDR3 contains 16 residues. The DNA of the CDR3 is TGTGCCACCAGCAGAGATCGGCTAGCGGGACCAACGTCGAAGTACTTC. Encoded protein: CATSRDRLAGPTSKYF.

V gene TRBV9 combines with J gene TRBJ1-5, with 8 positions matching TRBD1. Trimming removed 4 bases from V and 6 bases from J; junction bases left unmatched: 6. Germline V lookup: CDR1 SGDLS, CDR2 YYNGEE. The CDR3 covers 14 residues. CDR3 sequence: CASSPRTGGQPQHF. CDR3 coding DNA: TGTGCCAGCAGCCCCCGCACAGGGGGTCAGCCCCAGCATTTT.

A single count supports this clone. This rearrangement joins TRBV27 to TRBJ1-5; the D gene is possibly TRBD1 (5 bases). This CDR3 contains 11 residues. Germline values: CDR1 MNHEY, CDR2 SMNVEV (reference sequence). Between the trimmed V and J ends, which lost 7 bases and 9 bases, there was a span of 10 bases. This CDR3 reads CASMGGGPQHF. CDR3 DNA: TGTGCCAGCATGGGGGGAGGGCCCCAGCATTTT.

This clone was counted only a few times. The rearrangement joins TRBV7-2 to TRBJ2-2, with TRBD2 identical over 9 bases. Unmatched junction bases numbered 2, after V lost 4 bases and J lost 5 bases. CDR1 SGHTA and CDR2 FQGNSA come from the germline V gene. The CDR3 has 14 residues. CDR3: CASSSAGGTGELFF. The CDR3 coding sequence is TGTGCCAGCAGCTCCGCGGGGGGGACCGGGGAGCTGTTTTTT.

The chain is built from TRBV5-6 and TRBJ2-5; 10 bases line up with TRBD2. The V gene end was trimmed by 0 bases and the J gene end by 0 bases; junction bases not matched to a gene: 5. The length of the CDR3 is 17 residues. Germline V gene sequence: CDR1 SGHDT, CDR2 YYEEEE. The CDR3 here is CASSLGLAGVDQETQYF. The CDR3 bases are TGTGCCAGCAGCTTGGGGCTAGCGGGGGTGGACCAAGAGACCCAGTACTTC.

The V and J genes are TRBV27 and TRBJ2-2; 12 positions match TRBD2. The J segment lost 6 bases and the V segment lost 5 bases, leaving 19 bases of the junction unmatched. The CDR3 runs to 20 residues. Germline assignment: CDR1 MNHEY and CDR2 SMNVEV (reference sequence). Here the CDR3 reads CASSPLIGLAGGSGAGELFF. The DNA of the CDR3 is TGTGCCAGCAGTCCCCTAATCGGGCTAGCGGGGGGGTCTGGTGCCGGGGAGCTGTTTTTT.

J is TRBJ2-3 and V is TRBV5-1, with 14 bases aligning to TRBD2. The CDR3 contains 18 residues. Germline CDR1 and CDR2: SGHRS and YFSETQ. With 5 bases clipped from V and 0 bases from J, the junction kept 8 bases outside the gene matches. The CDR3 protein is CASSTGTSGGQSTDTQYF. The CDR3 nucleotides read TGCGCCAGCAGTACCGGGACTAGCGGGGGACAAAGCACAGATACGCAGTATTTT.

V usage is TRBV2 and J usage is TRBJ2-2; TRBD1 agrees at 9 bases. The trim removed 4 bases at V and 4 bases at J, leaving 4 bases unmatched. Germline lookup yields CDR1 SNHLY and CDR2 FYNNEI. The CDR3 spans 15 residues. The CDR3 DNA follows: TGTGCCAGCAGTGTACAGGGGGCCGGCACCGGGGAGCTGTTTTTT. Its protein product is CASSVQGAGTGELFF.

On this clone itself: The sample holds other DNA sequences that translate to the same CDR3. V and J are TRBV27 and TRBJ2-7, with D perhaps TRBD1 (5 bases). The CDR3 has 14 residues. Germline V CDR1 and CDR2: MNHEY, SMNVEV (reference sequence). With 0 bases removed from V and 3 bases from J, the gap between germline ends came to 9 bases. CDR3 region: CASSLSGRVYEQYF. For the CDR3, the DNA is TGTGCCAGCAGTTTATCAGGCAGGGTCTACGAGCAGTACTTC.

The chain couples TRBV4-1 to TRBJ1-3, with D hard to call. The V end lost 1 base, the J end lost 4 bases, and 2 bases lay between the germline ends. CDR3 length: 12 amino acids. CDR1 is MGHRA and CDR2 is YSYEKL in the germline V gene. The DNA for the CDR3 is TGCGCCAGCAGCCAAGCGGGAAACACCATATATTTT. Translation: CASSQAGNTIYF.

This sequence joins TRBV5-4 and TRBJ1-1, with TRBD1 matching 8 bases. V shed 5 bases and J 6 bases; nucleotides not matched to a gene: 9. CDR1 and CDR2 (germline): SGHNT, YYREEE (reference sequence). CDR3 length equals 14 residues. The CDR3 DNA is TGTGCCAGCAGTCCGAGCGACAGGGGTGCTGAAGCTTTCTTT. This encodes CASSPSDRGAEAFF.

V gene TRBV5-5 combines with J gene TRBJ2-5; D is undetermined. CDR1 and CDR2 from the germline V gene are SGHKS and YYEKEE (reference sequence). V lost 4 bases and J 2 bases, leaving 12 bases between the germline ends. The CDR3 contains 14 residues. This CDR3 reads CASSTDRYQETQYF. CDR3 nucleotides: TGTGCCAGCAGCACAGACCGTTATCAAGAGACCCAGTACTTC.

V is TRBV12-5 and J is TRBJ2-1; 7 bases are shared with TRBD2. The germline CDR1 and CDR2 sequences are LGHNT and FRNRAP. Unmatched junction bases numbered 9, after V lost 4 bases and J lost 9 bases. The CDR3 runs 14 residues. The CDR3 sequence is CASGSVLAGVEQFF. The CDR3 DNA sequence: TGTGCTAGTGGTTCCGTGCTTGCGGGGGTTGAGCAGTTCTTC.